These 7 T cell receptor beta chains were all obtained from the same sample, sequenced in a study of vaccination and CD4 T cells after COVID-19. Stated treatment: approximately nine-day PBMC culture with coronavirus spike peptide pools or control peptides (ViraFEST assay). The Oncomine TCR Beta short-read assay sequenced DNA from cultured CD4+ T cells. Via MiXCR, TCRdb re-called the PCR reads, giving one row per CDR3 protein. The data hold fewer than 15,000 distinct CDR3 sequences, with around half observed a single time. Their recognized antigens are unknown. The sequencing used cultured CD4+ T cells from blood, collected after SARS-CoV-2 vaccination. These receptors were taken from a human donor with COVID-19.

The chain carries TRBV6-1 and TRBJ2-7, with 9 bases fitting TRBD1. V lost 6 bases and J lost 2; bases outside the gene matches: 2. Germline V gene sequence: CDR1 MNHNS, CDR2 SASEGT. The CDR3 runs 13 residues. CDR3 DNA sequence: TGTGCCAGCAGCCGGGACAGGGCCTACGAGCAGTACTTC. This codes for CASSRDRAYEQYF.

The chain is built from TRBV5-1 and TRBJ2-5, with TRBD2 as a possible D gene (6 bases). The CDR3 covers 15 residues. The V gene lost 7 bases and the J gene lost 5 bases, with 21 bases spanning the gap. CDR1 is SGHRS, CDR2 YFSETQ, per germline. The CDR3, as DNA: TGCGCCAGCTCCCTGTCAGGGCGGGGAGCGGAGACCCAGTACTTC. Residues: CASSLSGRGAETQYF.

The rearrangement joins TRBV12-3 or TRBV12-4 to TRBJ1-2, with 7 bases matching TRBD1. CDR3 length: 14 residues. Losses at the gene ends were 3 bases for V and 1 base for J; bases not matched to a gene: 2. The CDR3 here is CASSLGQLNYGYTF. The CDR3 DNA reads as TGTGCCAGCAGTTTGGGACAGCTTAACTATGGCTACACCTTC.

This clonotype was seen a handful of times. J is TRBJ2-7 and V is TRBV14; D ambiguous. In germline, CDR1 is SGHDN, CDR2 FVKESK. The CDR3 has 12 residues. Trimming took 4 bases from V and 6 from J, leaving 10 bases between them. DNA for the CDR3: TGTGCCAGCAGCCTAGCCCCTGTCGAGCAGTACTTC. Amino acid sequence: CASSLAPVEQYF.

V gene TRBV20-1 combines with J gene TRBJ2-5; 7 bases align to TRBD1. Per the germline V gene, CDR1 is DFQATT and CDR2 is SNEGSKA (reference sequence). The CDR3 spans 13 residues. After removal of 5 bases from V and 4 bases from J, the junction contained 7 bases not matched to a gene. CDR3 DNA: TGCAGTGCTGTTGGACAGGAATTAGAGACCCAGTACTTC. It yields the protein CSAVGQELETQYF.

This chain uses TRBV19 with TRBJ2-3, with 7 positions matching TRBD2. The length of the CDR3 is 15 residues. Germline CDR1 reads LNHDA; CDR2 reads SQIVND (reference sequence). The V segment lost 7 bases and the J segment 6 bases; nucleotides outside the gene matches: 13. This CDR3 is CASNMGGLEVDTQYF. CDR3 sequence (DNA): TGTGCCAGTAATATGGGAGGACTAGAGGTTGATACGCAGTATTTT.

This clonotype was seen a few times. This chain uses TRBV2 with TRBJ1-1, with no clear D. V gave up 9 bases and J gave up 6 bases, with 14 bases separating them. The germline gives CDR1 SNHLY, CDR2 FYNNEI. CDR3 length: 12 amino acids. For the CDR3, the DNA is TGTGCCAGAGGTGCCGGGTTGGCTGAAGCTTTCTTT. Protein product: CARGAGLAEAFF.